The 8 T cell receptor beta chains below were found in one sample sequenced in a study of T-cell memory formation after mild COVID-19 (dated by TCRdb to about 2021). Receptor amplification or capture employed 5' RACE. The run used an Illumina NovaSeq 6000. The raw public reads went through TCRdb reprocessing: fastp at Q25, MiXCR clone calling, in-frame beta chains kept. Every CDR3 protein is listed once, alongside the most common genes and DNA of its rows. Counted in this sample were some 280,000 distinct CDR3 sequences; 15% to 20% of them appeared once. The ten largest clones capture roughly 23% of the sample. Material: PBMCs or a T cell subset sorted from them (not recorded which). The receptors originated from a man between 18 and 29 years old who had mild COVID-19 (a few samples of this study predate the infection). The sample titles of this study are shuffled in the database, so cell type and time point are left out; the donor was told from shared clones.

The J gene is TRBJ1-1, the V gene TRBV9; D perhaps matches TRBD1 (6 bases). V lost 0 bases, J lost 6 bases, and 9 bases lay in between. This CDR3 contains 13 residues. CDR1 SGDLS and CDR2 YYNGEE come from the germline V gene. Here the CDR3 reads CASSVVGGPEAFF. In nucleotides, the CDR3 is TGTGCCAGCAGCGTAGTCGGGGGGCCTGAAGCTTTCTTT.

This clonotype was counted only a few times. This chain connects TRBV20-1 to TRBJ2-1; perhaps TRBD2 as D (6 bases). The CDR3 contains 11 residues. Per germline, CDR1 DFQATT and CDR2 SNEGSKA (reference sequence). Between the trimmed V and J ends, which lost 1 base and 13 bases, there was a span of 11 bases. The CDR3 DNA follows: TGCAGTGCTAGAGCCGGGACTCCACAGTTCTTC. Translated, it gives CSARAGTPQFF.

This clonotype was detected many times. This chain joins TRBV12-3 or TRBV12-4 and TRBJ1-1; a weak D match, TRBD1 (5 bases). The CDR3 has 13 residues. Trimming took 5 bases from V and 5 from J, leaving 12 bases between them. The CDR3 spells CASSPRRGTEAFF. The CDR3, as DNA: TGTGCCAGCAGTCCCCGTCGGGGGACTGAAGCTTTCTTT.

The V gene is TRBV24-1, the J gene TRBJ2-5; D gene uncertain. The CDR3 has 12 amino acids. Germline assignment: CDR1 KGHDR and CDR2 SFDVKD. The ends were cut back, 0 bases at V and 3 bases at J, with 1 base in the middle. CDR3 sequence: CATSDLEETQYF. DNA of the CDR3: TGTGCCACCAGTGATTTGGAAGAGACCCAGTACTTC.

This chain uses TRBV6-5 with TRBJ1-5, with D uncertain. V was cut by 6 bases and J by 7 bases, with 13 bases left in between. Germline CDR1 and CDR2: MNHEY and SVGAGI. The CDR3 runs to 13 residues. Here the CDR3 DNA reads TGTGCCAGCAGCTTAGAGGTGGGGCAGCCCCAGCATTTT. Protein product: CASSLEVGQPQHF.

With respect to this clonotype: The junction does not match germline at one end; this may be a read error. This chain links TRBV7-9 with TRBJ1-1; D is perhaps TRBD1 (5 bases). The CDR3 has 11 amino acids. Germline-derived CDR1 and CDR2 are SEHNR and FQNEAQ (reference sequence). The CDR3 sequence is CASSYHSGPSF. DNA of the CDR3: TGTGCCAGCAGCTACCATTCGGGGCCTTCCTTT.

The chain recombines TRBV2 with TRBJ1-4; D is perhaps TRBD1 (5 bases). The CDR3 consists of 12 residues. Germline CDR1 SNHLY, CDR2 FYNNEI. The V and J ends lost 5 bases and 8 bases respectively, with 9 bases between them. The CDR3 nucleotides read TGTGCCAGCAGTCTGGAGGGGGAAAAACTGTTTTTT. Protein product: CASSLEGEKLFF.

The V gene is TRBV4-2, the J gene TRBJ2-1, with 7 positions matching TRBD2. Germline loops: CDR1 LGHNA, CDR2 YNFKEQ. V shed 1 base, J shed 2 bases, and the junction held 5 bases outside the gene matches. The CDR3 is 16 amino acids. CDR3: CASSQVSGTTYNEQFF. CDR3 coding DNA: TGTGCCAGCAGCCAAGTCTCGGGGACTACCTACAATGAGCAGTTCTTC.